The 10 T cell receptor beta chains given below trace back to one sample, sequenced in a study of cytotoxic CD8 clonotypes in ibrutinib-treated CLL. Sequenced by immunoSEQ multiplex PCR; TCRdb stores in-frame clones only, minus some. The sample carries some 200,000 clones, approximately 70% recorded once. Specimen: PBMCs, collected after 12 months of ibrutinib treatment. The receptor set was obtained from a human donor with chronic lymphocytic leukemia.

In its sample, this clone was seen a few times. The chain combines TRBV5-6 with TRBJ1-2, with D hard to call. V shed 0 bases and J shed 7 bases, with 13 bases lying between them. Germline V gene lookup returns CDR1 SGHDT and CDR2 YYEEEE. The length of the CDR3 is 14 residues. CDR3 protein: CASSLGLGPAGYTF. The CDR3 region has the DNA TGTGCCAGCAGCTTGGGTTTAGGGCCGGCTGGCTACACCTTC. Based on the CDR3 plus reference TRBV5-6 and TRBJ1-2, the full variable domain is DAGVTQSPTHLIKTRGQQVTLRCSPKSGHDTVSWYQQALGQGPQFIFQYYEEEERQRGNFPDRFSGHQFPNYSSELNVNALLLGDSALYLCASSLGLGPAGYTFGSGTRLTVV.

This chain joins TRBV29-1 and TRBJ1-3; D perhaps matches TRBD1 (5 bases). The germline gives CDR1 SQVTM, CDR2 ANQGSEA. The CDR3 loop spans 15 amino acids. V was clipped by 4 bases and J by 3 bases, with 16 bases between them. This CDR3 reads CSVGGGGVLGNTIYF. The CDR3, as DNA: TGCAGCGTTGGGGGAGGAGGGGTGCTTGGAAACACCATATATTTT.

CDR3 loop: CASSSPAGASTDTQYF. CDR3 bases: TGTGCCAGCAGCTCCCCAGCGGGGGCTAGCACAGATACGCAGTATTTT. The chain couples TRBV7-2 to TRBJ2-3; the match to TRBD2 covers 8 bases. The CDR3 consists of 16 residues. Trimming cost V 4 bases and J 0 bases; bases outside gene matches: 6. Looked up from germline, CDR1 is SGHTA and CDR2 is FQGNSA.

The V call is TRBV27, the J call TRBJ1-2; D is unresolved. CDR1 MNHEY and CDR2 SMNVEV come from the germline V gene (reference sequence). CDR3 length: 14 amino acids. Deletions cut 6 bases from V and 7 bases from J, with 18 bases between. The CDR3 protein is CASRDRRAFGGYTF. The DNA of the CDR3 is TGTGCCAGCAGGGACCGACGCGCCTTCGGTGGCTACACCTTC.

The sample holds many counts of this clone. The gene calls are TRBV15 and TRBJ1-2; TRBD1 aligns across 7 bases. The CDR3 consists of 14 residues. Germline trimming cut 9 bases from V and 4 bases from J; bases unmatched to any gene: 11. The germline CDR1 and CDR2 sequences are LNHNV and YYDKDF (reference sequence). As DNA, the CDR3 is TGTGCCACGGGGCAGGGGGTCGTAAGCTATGGCTACACCTTC. Its translation is CATGQGVVSYGYTF.

The chain links TRBV6-5 to TRBJ2-3; 8 positions agree with TRBD1. CDR1 is MNHEY, CDR2 SVGAGI, per germline. Trimming cost V 2 bases and J 9 bases; bases outside gene matches: 4. The CDR3 runs 13 residues. The DNA for the CDR3 is TGTGCCAGCAGTTACCTTCGACAGGGGACGCAGTATTTT. Amino acids: CASSYLRQGTQYF.

The chain has TRBV5-1 and TRBJ2-1, with 13 bases aligning to TRBD2. This CDR3 region has 16 residues. Trimming at V came to 0 bases and at J to 8 bases, leaving 5 bases not matched to a gene. Germline V CDR1 and CDR2: SGHRS, YFSETQ. The CDR3 DNA follows: TGCGCCAGCAGCTTGGGGACTAGCGGGGGTAGGGATGAGCAGTTCTTC. Translation: CASSLGTSGGRDEQFF.

The chain employs TRBV5-1 and TRBJ2-5; D is unclear. CDR3 length equals 15 residues. The V gene lost 4 bases and the J gene lost 5 bases, with 18 bases spanning the gap. CDR1 is SGHRS, CDR2 YFSETQ, per germline. The CDR3 sequence: CASSALGRVGETQYF. CDR3 in DNA: TGCGCCAGCAGCGCCCTAGGACGCGTTGGGGAGACCCAGTACTTC.

The chain combines TRBV27 with TRBJ2-2, with D hard to call. The CDR3 sequence is 13 residues long. Germline values: CDR1 MNHEY, CDR2 SMNVEV (reference sequence). CDR3 sequence: CATSRSYTGELFF. In DNA form, the CDR3 reads TGTGCTACCAGTAGGAGCTACACCGGGGAGCTGTTTTTT.

This rearrangement joins TRBV29-1 to TRBJ1-2; D gene uncertain. With 7 bases removed from V and 1 base from J, the gap between germline ends came to 7 bases. The CDR3 is 11 residues long. CDR1 and CDR2 from the germline V gene are SQVTM and ANQGSEA. In nucleotides, the CDR3 is TGCAGCGGGATACTTAACTATGGCTACACCTTC. Residues: CSGILNYGYTF.